The clone carrying this T cell receptor beta chain has more than one count but fewer than ten. These data are taken from a study of blood T cell repertoires in COVID-19. Study-level background: Material from acute and convalescent COVID-19 was sourced from the United States, Italy and Spain.

From germline, CDR1 is MNHEY and CDR2 SMNVEV (reference sequence). Between the trimmed V and J ends, which lost 5 bases and 5 bases, there was a span of 15 bases. This CDR3 contains 14 residues. As handled by the study authors: It was from reference gene primer amplification that nucleated cell counts were estimated. The protocol was immunoSEQ multiplex PCR, while the TCRdb copy is restricted to in-frame clones and leaves out a portion. The DNA was the basis for D and trimming; V, J and clone size are from that table. Of about 190,000 clones in the sample, approximately 78% are singletons; the top ten hold 2.5% to 3%.

This TCR derives from a woman aged 80 or over with active or convalescent COVID-19. V usage is TRBV27 and J usage is TRBJ1-2; possible D gene TRBD1, 6 bases. The sample comprised peripheral blood. The CDR3 sequence: CASSKGRGEYGYTF. The CDR3 nucleotides are TGTGCCAGCAGTAAAGGCAGGGGCGAGTATGGCTACACCTTC.